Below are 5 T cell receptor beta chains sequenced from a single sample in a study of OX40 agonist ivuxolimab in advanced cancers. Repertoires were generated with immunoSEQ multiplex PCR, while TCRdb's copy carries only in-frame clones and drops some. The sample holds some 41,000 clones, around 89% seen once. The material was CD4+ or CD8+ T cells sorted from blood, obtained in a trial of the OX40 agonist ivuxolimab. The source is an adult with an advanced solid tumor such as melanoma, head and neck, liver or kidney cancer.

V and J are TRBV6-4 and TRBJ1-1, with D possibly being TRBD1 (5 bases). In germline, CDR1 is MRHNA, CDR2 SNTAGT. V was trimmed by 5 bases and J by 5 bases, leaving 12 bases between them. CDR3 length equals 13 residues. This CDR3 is CASSTVWGTEAFF. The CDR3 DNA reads TGTGCCAGCAGTACGGTCTGGGGGACTGAAGCTTTCTTT.

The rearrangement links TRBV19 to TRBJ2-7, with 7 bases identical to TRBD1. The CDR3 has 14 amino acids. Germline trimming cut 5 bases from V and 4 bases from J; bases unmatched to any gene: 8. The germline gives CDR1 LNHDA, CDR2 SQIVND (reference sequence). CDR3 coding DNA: TGTGCCAGTAGTTCGGGACAGCAACCTTACGAGCAGTACTTC. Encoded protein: CASSSGQQPYEQYF.

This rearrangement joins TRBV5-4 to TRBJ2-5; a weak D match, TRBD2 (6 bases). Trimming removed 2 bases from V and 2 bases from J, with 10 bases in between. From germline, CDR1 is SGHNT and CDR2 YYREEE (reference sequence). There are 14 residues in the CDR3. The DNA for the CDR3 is TGTGCCAGCAGCTTACGGGACTCTCAAGAGACCCAGTACTTC. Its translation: CASSLRDSQETQYF.

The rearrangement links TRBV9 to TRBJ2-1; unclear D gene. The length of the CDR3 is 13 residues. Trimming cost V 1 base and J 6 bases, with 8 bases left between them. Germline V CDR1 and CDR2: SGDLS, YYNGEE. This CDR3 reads CASSVNPSNEQFF. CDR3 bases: TGTGCCAGCAGCGTAAATCCTTCCAATGAGCAGTTCTTC.

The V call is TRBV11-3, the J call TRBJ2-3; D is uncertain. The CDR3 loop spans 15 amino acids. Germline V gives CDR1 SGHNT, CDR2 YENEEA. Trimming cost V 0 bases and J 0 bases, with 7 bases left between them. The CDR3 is CASSLDGESTDTQYF. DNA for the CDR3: TGTGCCAGCAGCTTAGACGGAGAGAGCACAGATACGCAGTATTTT.